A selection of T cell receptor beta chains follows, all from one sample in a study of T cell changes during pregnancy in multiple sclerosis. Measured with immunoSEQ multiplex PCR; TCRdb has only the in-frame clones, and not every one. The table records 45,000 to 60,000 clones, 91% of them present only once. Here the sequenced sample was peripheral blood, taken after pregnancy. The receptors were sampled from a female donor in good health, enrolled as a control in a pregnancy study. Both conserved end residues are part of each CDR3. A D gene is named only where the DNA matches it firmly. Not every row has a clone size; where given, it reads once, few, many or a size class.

TGTGCCAGCAGCCATATTTTTCGAGGAGGTCGGACCGGGGAGCTGTTTTTT | CASSHIFRGGRTGELFF | TRBJ2-2 | - | - | TRBV11-2
TGTGCCAGCAGTCCCCGGACAGGAAACACCGGGGAGCTGTTTTTT | CASSPRTGNTGELFF | TRBJ2-2 | - | TRBD1 | TRBV28
TGCGCCAGCAGCTTGGTAATGGGAGGGACCTCCTACGAGCAGTACTTC | CASSLVMGGTSYEQYF | TRBJ2-7 | - | TRBD2 | TRBV5-1
TGTGCCAGCACCCTTCCCGGGACAGGAGACGAAAAACTGTTTTTT | CASTLPGTGDEKLFF | TRBJ1-4 | - | TRBD1 | TRBV2
TGCAGCGTCAGACCCGCGAGGTATGGCTACACCTTC | CSVRPARYGYTF | TRBJ1-2 | - | - | TRBV29-1
TGTGCCAGCAGGACCGGACAGTACTCTGGAAACACCATATATTTT | CASRTGQYSGNTIYF | TRBJ1-3 | - | - | TRBV28
TGTGCCAGCAGCCAATCGTTTACTAGTAGGAGTGAGCAGTTCTTC | CASSQSFTSRSEQFF | TRBJ2-1 | - | - | TRBV5-4
TGCGCCAGCAGCCAACGCATGGGGGAGGGAAAACTGTTTTTT | CASSQRMGEGKLFF | TRBJ1-4 | - | - | TRBV4-3
TGTGCCCCTTATTCGGAGGGACAGCCCCAGCATTTT | CAPYSEGQPQHF | TRBJ1-5 | few | - | TRBV7-5
TGCGCCAGCAGCTTGACTAGCGGGAGGGCCAAACCTTCCTACGAGCAGTACTTC | CASSLTSGRAKPSYEQYF | TRBJ2-7 | - | TRBD2 | TRBV5-1
TGTGCTAGCAGCCCCGGTCCAGGCACTAATGAAAAACTGTTTTTT | CASSPGPGTNEKLFF | TRBJ1-4 | - | - | TRBV7-7
TGTGCCTGGCGGGGGTTACAGGGGGCCCTTAATTCACCCCTCCACTTT | CAWRGLQGALNSPLHF | TRBJ1-6 | - | TRBD1 | TRBV30
TGTGCCAGCAGCGCAGACACGGCAGCCTACAATGAGCAGTTCTTC | CASSADTAAYNEQFF | TRBJ2-1 | - | - | TRBV7-2
TGTGCCAGTAGACGACAGGGGCAAGATGGCTACACCTTC | CASRRQGQDGYTF | TRBJ1-2 | - | TRBD1 | TRBV2
TGTGCCAGCGGTGAGGGGGGGAACTATGAAAAACTGTTTTTT | CASGEGGNYEKLFF | TRBJ1-4 | - | - | TRBV2
TGTGCCAGCAGTTTGAGCCGGGGGGGCAATCAGCCCCAGCATTTT | CASSLSRGGNQPQHF | TRBJ1-5 | - | - | TRBV27
TGTGCCAGCACCACCTATAGCGGGAGAAATGAGCAGTTCTTC | CASTTYSGRNEQFF | TRBJ2-1 | - | TRBD2 | TRBV7-9
TGTGCCAGCAGTTTGACCGGACAGCCCAATCAGCCCCAGCATTTT | CASSLTGQPNQPQHF | TRBJ1-5 | - | - | TRBV27
TGTGCCAGCAGTTACTCCCGGACAGGGGGCCGTTCACCCCTCCACTTT | CASSYSRTGGRSPLHF | TRBJ1-6 | - | TRBD1 | TRBV6-5
TGTGCCAGCAGCTCCTCTGCAACTAATGAAAAACTGTTTTTT | CASSSSATNEKLFF | TRBJ1-4 | - | - | TRBV28
TGTGCCAGCAGTTACTCTGGGAGAGGCCAAGAGACCCAGTACTTC | CASSYSGRGQETQYF | TRBJ2-5 | - | - | TRBV6-5
TGTGCCAGCAGTTTCAGGACAGCCAATAAAGCTTTCTTT | CASSFRTANKAFF | TRBJ1-1 | - | - | TRBV28
TGTGCCAGCATCGTCCCCAGGGGCCGGGGCTACACCTTC | CASIVPRGRGYTF | TRBJ1-2 | - | - | TRBV2
TGCGCCAGCAGCTACCGGGACAGTTTAGTCTTTGCCTTC | CASSYRDSLVFAF | TRBJ1-2 | - | TRBD1 | TRBV5-1
TGTGCCAGCAGCTGGACAGCGACTCAAGAGACCCAGTACTTC | CASSWTATQETQYF | TRBJ2-5 | - | - | TRBV5-4
TGCGCCAGCAGCTTGGAGACAGGGAACACTGAAGCTTTCTTT | CASSLETGNTEAFF | TRBJ1-1 | - | - | TRBV5-1
TGTGCCAGCAGCGTAGGTCAGGGGGCGCTGGGAAACACCATATATTTT | CASSVGQGALGNTIYF | TRBJ1-3 | once | TRBD1 | TRBV9
TGCGCCAGCAGCCCTGGACAGGGGCCCTACGAGCAGTACTTC | CASSPGQGPYEQYF | TRBJ2-7 | - | TRBD1 | TRBV5-1
TGTGCCAGCAGCCTATTACAGGGCTCCCTTACCAAAAACATTCAGTACTTC | CASSLLQGSLTKNIQYF | TRBJ2-4 | - | - | TRBV7-8
TGTGCCAGCGGTAATGGGGGCGCGGGCTATGGCTACACCTTC | CASGNGGAGYGYTF | TRBJ1-2 | - | - | TRBV6-5
TGCGCCAGCAGCCAAGCTCGAAACAGGGCTTATGAAAAACTGTTTTTT | CASSQARNRAYEKLFF | TRBJ1-4 | - | - | TRBV4-1
TGTGCCAGCAGTTCCCCGGGACAGGGGTATTCACCCCTCCACTTT | CASSSPGQGYSPLHF | TRBJ1-6 | few | TRBD1 | TRBV27
TGCGCCAGCAGCTCGGGTCCTAACGGTTATGGCTACACCTTC | CASSSGPNGYGYTF | TRBJ1-2 | - | - | TRBV5-1
TGTGCCAGCTCACCACTCGGGGCGGGGAGCTCCTACGAGCAGTACTTC | CASSPLGAGSSYEQYF | TRBJ2-7 | - | - | TRBV18
TGTGCCAGCAGTTTCGGGGGGCCTGGGAATTCACCCCTCCACTTT | CASSFGGPGNSPLHF | TRBJ1-6 | - | - | TRBV27
TGCGCCAGCAGTACAGAGGACCCCAAGGGGCGTTCGTGGGAAAAACTGTTTTTT | CASSTEDPKGRSWEKLFF | TRBJ1-4 | - | - | TRBV10-1
TGCGCCAGCAGCCCACAGTGGCAGGGCTCTTCCAATCAGCCCCAGCATTTT | CASSPQWQGSSNQPQHF | TRBJ1-5 | - | - | TRBV4-3
TGCAGCGTTGGAACTAGCGGGAGTGGGGATACGCAGTATTTT | CSVGTSGSGDTQYF | TRBJ2-3 | - | TRBD2 | TRBV29-1
TGTGCCAGCAGCGCTCGGACAGGGACCAACTATGGCTACACCTTC | CASSARTGTNYGYTF | TRBJ1-2 | - | TRBD1 | TRBV9
TGTGCCAGCAGCTTAGTCGCAGGGAGGAGGTCACCCCTCCACTTT | CASSLVAGRRSPLHF | TRBJ1-6 | - | - | TRBV7-8
TGCAGCGCGACGGGGACTAGCGGGAGTGAAAATGAGCAGTTCTTC | CSATGTSGSENEQFF | TRBJ2-1 | - | TRBD2 | TRBV29-1
TGTGCCAGCAGCGAACCTAGAGGCACTGAGCAGTTCTTC | CASSEPRGTEQFF | TRBJ2-1 | once | - | TRBV5-4
TGTGCCAGCAGTTTAAGGGCAGGGTGGGCCGGGGAGCTGTTTTTT | CASSLRAGWAGELFF | TRBJ2-2 | few | - | TRBV28
TGCGCCAGCAGCTCGGGACAGTCTTCCTACGAGCAGTACTTC | CASSSGQSSYEQYF | TRBJ2-7 | - | TRBD1 | TRBV5-1
TGCGCCAGCAGCTTGGGGCACTCGGCGGGGTCCTACGAGCAGTACTTC | CASSLGHSAGSYEQYF | TRBJ2-7 | few | - | TRBV5-1
TGCGCCAGCAGCCAAATCCTCGAGGGACTAGCGGGGGGTCGTACCACAACCTACGAGCAGTACTTC | CASSQILEGLAGGRTTTYEQYF | TRBJ2-7 | - | TRBD2 | TRBV4-1
TGTGCCAGCAGTCCTCGTGCTGGAAACACCATATATTTT | CASSPRAGNTIYF | TRBJ1-3 | - | - | TRBV14
TGTGCCAGCAGCTTAGATTGGAGATCTGAAGCTTTCTTT | CASSLDWRSEAFF | TRBJ1-1 | - | - | TRBV11-3
TGTGCCAGCAGTGAAGAACAGCTAAACACCGGGGAGCTGTTTTTT | CASSEEQLNTGELFF | TRBJ2-2 | - | - | TRBV2